In this sample, the clone carrying this TCR beta chain turned up once. The data were obtained in a study of CD8 T cells in Susac syndrome. RNA, at about 0.45 to 1 ug, was reverse transcribed with random hexamers. Amplification of TCR beta CDR3 was carried out by immunoSEQ multiplex PCR, which covered 54 Vbeta and 13 Jbeta segments. TCRdb processed the immunoSEQ multiplex PCR reads anew with MiXCR; each CDR3 protein has one entry. The sample has approximately 120,000 distinct CDR3 sequences, roughly 97% seen once. J lost 6 bases, V lost 5 bases, and 6 bases had no gene match. Germline values: CDR1 MNHNY, CDR2 SVGAGI (reference sequence). There are 13 residues in the CDR3.

The chain employs TRBV6-6 and TRBJ1-1, with 7 bases aligning to TRBD1. This clonotype was sampled from a human donor in good health. Specimen: CD4+ T cells from PBMCs. As DNA, the CDR3 is TGTGCCAGCAGTACCCACAGGGGTGCTGAAGCTTTCTTT. Translating gives CASSTHRGAEAFF.